The entry below describes one T cell receptor beta chain. Method: immunoSEQ multiplex PCR; TCRdb's copy keeps in-frame clones and lacks some. The sample shows roughly 190,000 clones, about 80% of them seen only once. This entry comes from a study of blood T cell repertoires in COVID-19. Study-wide background: Acute-phase and convalescent COVID-19 samples originated in the United States, Italy and Spain. The analysed material was cDNA or gDNA that came from T cells, B-cell-depleted T cells, or PBMCs.

The age range of participants was about 18 to 90 years, with residence in 20 to 25 US areas. Sequencing was carried out using PBMCs or T cells enriched from blood (not recorded which). The receptor's source is a woman in her fifties or sixties with acute COVID-19.

The CDR3 sequence is CASSPYSNYGYTF. As DNA, the CDR3 is TGTGCCAGCAGCCCTTACAGTAACTATGGCTACACCTTC. The chain recombines TRBV7-2 with TRBJ1-2; no clear D gene. V was pared by 5 bases and J by 1 base, with 8 bases between. This CDR3 comprises 13 residues. CDR1 and CDR2 from the germline V gene are SGHTA and FQGNSA.